This T cell receptor beta chain comes out of a study of blood T cell repertoires in COVID-19 (dated by TCRdb to about 2020). Study-wide context: Samples from collaborators originated in the United States, Italy and Spain and spanned both the acute and convalescent phases of COVID-19. The prospective study material was composed of cDNA or gDNA derived from T cells, B-cell-depleted T cells, or PBMCs. Subjects who had been exposed to COVID-19, were actively infected with it, or had recovered from it provided the deeply sampled blood TCRbeta repertoires that made up the dataset. The repertoires were released in a freely available public database meant as a resource for research on the immune response to SARS-CoV-2. Samples were obtained from the ongoing ImmuneRACE study (first 160 participants) and from over 1,000 subjects provided by 6 global collaborators. Sample metadata almost always included a de-identified subject ID, COVID-19 status, age in years and sex. Where HLA class I and class II types were available, the types were taken from metadata supplied by the sample provider, not from assay-based typing. The investigation overall reported the following: The quantity of clinical and demographic metadata differed by source and by participant and was supplied without curation.

Relative to germline, V is 2 bases shorter and J is 4 bases shorter, with 17 bases between their ends. CDR1 and CDR2, per the germline V gene (reference sequence), are GTSNPN and SVGIG. The CDR3 has 16 amino acids, counting the end cysteine and phenylalanine. Only the CDR3 DNA is retained, 48 bases long and in frame from the first base. Each collaborating institution followed its own protocols to collect whole blood in K2EDTA tubes. For TCRbeta analysis, collaborators shipped samples in one of three forms: frozen whole blood, isolated PBMCs, or DNA extracted from either of those sample types. As for this clone: The specificity of this receptor is unknown. No base quality information exists; no much larger clone differs at one position.

TCRbeta CDR3 regions were amplified from genomic DNA using the immunoSEQ Assay, a bias-controlled multiplex PCR. The paper's data handling went like this. Nucleated cell counts per sample were estimated from amplification of reference gene primers within the assay. To quantify the absolute abundance of each unique TCRbeta CDR3 rearrangement, sequence reads were collapsed and filtered. For each sample, productive Simpson clonality was calculated by taking the square root of Simpson's diversity index across productive rearrangements. The clones in this table, taken by TCRdb from immuneACCESS, are in-frame only. Not every clone is retained; where verified, under half of the shortfall comes from an unresolved V gene, and the cause of the rest is unknown. V and J calls and clone size follow that table, whereas D and trimming were derived from the DNA. Recorded for this sample are about 67,000 clones; about 83% of them occurred a single time. Roughly a fifth of the sample is held by the ten biggest clonotypes.

The clonotype was recovered from a woman older than 75 with acute or convalescent COVID-19. The chain is assembled from TRBV30 and TRBJ2-2; the best D guess is TRBD2, with 6 bases matching. Sequencing was done on a sample of peripheral blood. The nucleotides are TGTGCCTGGAGTTTAAACCGGCGGGGTGGCACCGGGGAGCTGTTTTTT. This is translated as CAWSLNRRGGTGELFF.